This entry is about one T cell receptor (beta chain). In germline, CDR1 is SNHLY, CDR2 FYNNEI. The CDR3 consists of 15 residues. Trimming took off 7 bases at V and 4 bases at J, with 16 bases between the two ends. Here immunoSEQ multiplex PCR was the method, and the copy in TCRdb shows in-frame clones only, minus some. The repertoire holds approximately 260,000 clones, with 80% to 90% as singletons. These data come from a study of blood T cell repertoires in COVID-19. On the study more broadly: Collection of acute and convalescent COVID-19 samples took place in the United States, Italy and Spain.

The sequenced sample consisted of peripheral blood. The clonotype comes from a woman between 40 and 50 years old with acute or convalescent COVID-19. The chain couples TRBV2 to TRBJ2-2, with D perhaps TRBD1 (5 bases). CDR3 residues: CASTARVRSTGELFF. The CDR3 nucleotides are TGTGCCAGCACCGCCAGGGTCAGGTCCACCGGGGAGCTGTTTTTT.